A single sample is the source of the 21 T cell receptor beta chains below, sequenced in a study of blood T cell repertoires in COVID-19. TCRdb's copy holds only in-frame clones and misses some; the assay was immunoSEQ multiplex PCR. The sample records around 130,000 clones, around nine tenths being singletons. Specimen: peripheral blood. These receptors were obtained from a woman aged 45-59 years with acute or convalescent COVID-19.

J is TRBJ2-3 and V is TRBV28; TRBD2 aligns across 8 bases. Looked up from germline, CDR1 is MDHEN and CDR2 is SYDVKM. This CDR3 comprises 15 residues. J lost 4 bases, V lost 2 bases, and 5 bases had no gene match. The CDR3 DNA reads TGTGCCAGCAGTTTAGGGCGGCGGGGGGCAGATACGCAGTATTTT. It specifies CASSLGRRGADTQYF.

The chain has TRBV7-2 and TRBJ1-3, with D unresolved. The CDR3 loop spans 13 amino acids. V was clipped by 1 base and J by 7 bases, with 8 bases between them. Germline-derived CDR1 and CDR2 are SGHTA and FQGNSA. The CDR3 nucleotides read TGTGCCAGCAGCTTAGTCAGCGGGAACACCATATATTTT. Its protein is CASSLVSGNTIYF. Based on the CDR3 plus reference TRBV7-2 and TRBJ1-3, the full variable domain is GAGVSQSPSNKVTEKGKDVELRCDPISGHTALYWYRQSLGQGLEFLIYFQGNSAPDKSGLPSDRFSAERTGGSVSTLTIQRTQQEDSAVYLCASSLVSGNTIYFGEGSWLTVV.

This chain uses TRBV7-2 with TRBJ1-5; possible D gene TRBD1, 6 bases. CDR3 length equals 15 residues. Trimming left V 8 bases short and J 0 bases short, with 14 bases between. CDR1 and CDR2 from the germline V gene are SGHTA and FQGNSA. CDR3 bases: TGTGCCAGCTGGGGTAGGGGACATAGCAATCAGCCCCAGCATTTT. Protein sequence: CASWGRGHSNQPQHF. The variable domain in full, with the rest retrieved from reference TRBV7-2 and TRBJ1-5, is GAGVSQSPSNKVTEKGKDVELRCDPISGHTALYWYRQSLGQGLEFLIYFQGNSAPDKSGLPSDRFSAERTGGSVSTLTIQRTQQEDSAVYLCASWGRGHSNQPQHFGDGTRLSIL.

This clone turned up a few times. The J gene is TRBJ2-3, the V gene TRBV7-8; 12 positions agree with TRBD2. V was clipped by 8 bases and J by 6 bases; unmatched bases: 3. Germline V lookup: CDR1 SGHVS, CDR2 FQNEAQ. This CDR3 region has 13 residues. The CDR3 sequence is CASGGTSGDTQYF. The CDR3 DNA is TGTGCCAGCGGAGGGACTAGCGGGGATACGCAGTATTTT.

As regards this clone: It is unclear where the CDR3 begins or ends on the DNA, so no DNA is shown, and the CDR3 is as TCRdb lists it. The genes are TRBV5-4 and TRBJ2-3; the table's D call TRBD2 went unverified against the DNA. Germline CDR1 and CDR2: SGHNT and YYREEE (reference sequence). The CDR3 length is 15 residues, termini included. The chain's CDR3 is CASSFGSGVTDTQYF.

V is TRBV7-2 and J is TRBJ2-1; TRBD2 matches 10 bases. From germline, CDR1 is SGHTA and CDR2 FQGNSA. V lost 1 base and J lost 5; bases outside the gene matches: 5. The CDR3 has 16 amino acids. The CDR3 sequence: CASSLVAGGINNEQFF. CDR3 DNA: TGTGCCAGCAGCTTAGTAGCGGGGGGTATAAACAATGAGCAGTTCTTC.

The chain has TRBV16 and TRBJ2-3; tentative D call: TRBD2 (5 bases). The CDR3 is made up of 15 amino acids. Looked up from germline, CDR1 is KGHSY and CDR2 is FQNENV. V was clipped by 2 bases and J by 3 bases, with 12 bases between them. CDR3 coding DNA: TGTGCCAGCAGCCAAGGCGAGCGGAGTACAGATACGCAGTATTTT. It translates to CASSQGERSTDTQYF.

This chain joins TRBV18 and TRBJ1-1, with no clear D. The CDR3 loop spans 12 amino acids. The germline CDR1 and CDR2 sequences are KGHSH and LQKENI. V lost 5 bases and J lost 8, with 12 bases in between. The CDR3 protein is CASSGGSQEAFF. In nucleotides, the CDR3 is TGTGCCAGCTCAGGAGGTTCCCAAGAAGCTTTCTTT.

J is TRBJ2-1 and V is TRBV19; 11 bases align to TRBD2. Germline CDR1 LNHDA, CDR2 SQIVND (reference sequence). The CDR3 has 15 residues. The ends lost 7 bases at V and 7 bases at J; junction bases unmatched: 9. The CDR3 DNA reads TGTGCCAGTAAAGACCTTAGCGGGGGGGCGAATGAGCAGTTCTTC. Amino acids: CASKDLSGGANEQFF. The complete variable domain, with remaining parts taken from reference TRBV19 and TRBJ2-1, reads DGGITQSPKYLFRKEGQNVTLSCEQNLNHDAMYWYRQDPGQGLRLIYYSQIVNDFQKGDIAEGYSVSREKKESFPLTVTSAQKNPTAFYLCASKDLSGGANEQFFGPGTRLTVL.

This rearrangement joins TRBV19 to TRBJ1-2, with 7 bases matching TRBD1. Germline V gene lookup returns CDR1 LNHDA and CDR2 SQIVND (reference sequence). The J segment lost 4 bases and the V segment lost 1 base, leaving 6 bases of the junction unmatched. The CDR3 contains 15 residues. CDR3 protein: CASSIGQGEGYGYTF. The CDR3 coding sequence is TGTGCCAGTAGTATAGGACAGGGAGAAGGCTATGGCTACACCTTC. Variable domain in full (rest from reference TRBV19 and TRBJ1-2): DGGITQSPKYLFRKEGQNVTLSCEQNLNHDAMYWYRQDPGQGLRLIYYSQIVNDFQKGDIAEGYSVSREKKESFPLTVTSAQKNPTAFYLCASSIGQGEGYGYTFGSGTRLTVV.

The J gene is TRBJ2-1, the V gene TRBV18; TRBD1 matches 7 bases. Germline lookup yields CDR1 KGHSH and CDR2 LQKENI. CDR3 length: 15 residues. The junction had 12 bases not matched to a gene; V was cut back by 6 bases and J by 7 bases. DNA for the CDR3: TGTGCCAGCTCTAGTTTTCTCACAGGGGCAAATGAGCAGTTCTTC. Its protein product is CASSSFLTGANEQFF.

The chain carries TRBV11-2 and TRBJ2-2, with 13 bases that match TRBD2. Per the germline V gene, CDR1 is SGHAT and CDR2 is FQNNGV. V lost 5 bases and J lost 7; bases outside the gene matches: 10. The CDR3 length is 17 residues. The CDR3 DNA reads as TGTGCCAGCAGCCGTACTAGCGGGGGGGCCGGAGGCGGGGAGCTGTTTTTT. It codes for CASSRTSGGAGGGELFF.

This rearrangement joins TRBV9 to TRBJ2-3; 12 bases fit TRBD2. After removal of 0 bases from V and 4 bases from J, the junction contained 3 bases not matched to a gene. The CDR3 has 16 residues. CDR1 and CDR2 (germline): SGDLS, YYNGEE. The CDR3 nucleotides are TGTGCCAGCAGCGTAGGACTAGCGGGAGCCGCAGATACGCAGTATTTT. Its protein product is CASSVGLAGAADTQYF.

V usage is TRBV29-1 and J usage is TRBJ2-7; unclear D gene. Germline V gives CDR1 SQVTM, CDR2 ANQGSEA. This CDR3 region has 12 residues. Deletions cut 4 bases from V and 2 bases from J, with 9 bases between. In nucleotides, the CDR3 is TGCAGCGTTGCATTCACAGCCTACGAGCAGTACTTC. Its protein product is CSVAFTAYEQYF.

This chain links TRBV25-1 with TRBJ1-4; tentative D call: TRBD1 (6 bases). V dropped 2 bases and J dropped 3 bases, with 10 bases sitting between them. Germline values: CDR1 MGHDK, CDR2 SYGVNS. The CDR3 covers 15 residues. The CDR3 DNA reads TGTGCCAGCAGTGAACGTGGACAGTCTAATGAAAAACTGTTTTTT. Amino acid sequence: CASSERGQSNEKLFF.

V is TRBV7-3 and J is TRBJ1-2; a weak D match, TRBD1 (6 bases). V lost 2 bases to trimming and J lost 8 bases, with 12 bases between them. This CDR3 is built from 13 residues. Germline CDR1 reads SGHTA; CDR2 reads FQGTGA. The chain's CDR3 is CASSLGGEEGYTF. The CDR3 coding sequence is TGTGCCAGCAGCTTAGGGGGCGAGGAGGGCTACACCTTC.

The CDR3 region is CASSLDIGQGANYGYTF. DNA of the CDR3: TGTGCCAGCAGCTTAGATATCGGACAGGGAGCAAACTATGGCTACACCTTC. The chain recombines TRBV11-3 with TRBJ1-2, with 8 bases fitting TRBD1. The CDR3 is made up of 17 amino acids. The germline CDR1 and CDR2 sequences are SGHNT and YENEEA. The trim removed 0 bases at V and 2 bases at J, leaving 8 bases unmatched.

The rearrangement links TRBV10-3 to TRBJ2-3, with a weak D call TRBD2 (6 bases). This CDR3 region has 17 residues. Germline V gene sequence: CDR1 ENHRY, CDR2 SYGVKD. Trimming cost V 4 bases and J 4 bases, with 21 bases left between them. CDR3 DNA sequence: TGTGCCATCAGTGCCCACGAGGGCGGGGTGGAGGCAGATACGCAGTATTTT. It yields the protein CAISAHEGGVEADTQYF.

This clone appeared once. V usage is TRBV5-1 and J usage is TRBJ1-2; perhaps TRBD1 as D (6 bases). Trimming took off 0 bases at V and 8 bases at J, with 11 bases between the two ends. The CDR3 length is 13 residues. CDR1 is SGHRS, CDR2 YFSETQ, per germline. CDR3 DNA sequence: TGCGCCAGCAGCTTGGACAGGGAGGGCGGCTACACCTTC. Protein product: CASSLDREGGYTF.

V usage is TRBV29-1 and J usage is TRBJ1-4; TRBD1 matches 7 bases. The germline gives CDR1 SQVTM, CDR2 ANQGSEA. The length of the CDR3 is 15 residues. Trimming cost V 7 bases and J 4 bases; bases outside gene matches: 12. The CDR3 is CSAKGTAEFNEKLFF. The CDR3, as DNA: TGCAGCGCCAAAGGGACAGCCGAATTTAATGAAAAACTGTTTTTT.

This clone was seen only a few times. Other DNA sequences within the sample encode an identical CDR3. V usage is TRBV6-5 and J usage is TRBJ2-1; weak D call: TRBD1 (5 bases). CDR1 MNHEY and CDR2 SVGAGI come from the germline V gene. Between the trimmed V and J ends, which lost 2 bases and 10 bases, there was a span of 12 bases. The CDR3 covers 13 residues. CDR3 sequence reads: CASSYGRTREQFF. The CDR3 DNA reads TGTGCCAGCAGTTACGGCAGGACAAGGGAGCAGTTCTTC.